The present T cell receptor beta chain was sequenced within a study of lymphopenia after photon versus proton radiotherapy. Sequencing used immunoSEQ multiplex PCR; TCRdb keeps in-frame clones, though not all of them. The sample gives approximately 65,000 clones, around 87% of which show up once; roughly a tenth is in the top ten. This clone was seen once. Germline V gives CDR1 GTSNPN, CDR2 SVGIG (reference sequence). This CDR3 is built from 14 residues. V lost 2 bases, J lost 4 bases, and 6 bases stayed unmatched. The source material was peripheral blood, sampled from a patient treated with proton-based radiotherapy. This TCR came from a man older than 75 with esophageal cancer. The genes are TRBV30 and TRBJ1-1; 8 bases match TRBD1. In DNA form, the CDR3 reads TGTGCCTGGAGTTTGACAGGGGTAATCACTGAAGCTTTCTTT. It yields the protein CAWSLTGVITEAFF.